One and the same sample provided the 7 T cell receptor beta chains below, sequenced in a study of control samples from healthy donors and cancer patients. The table came from immunoSEQ multiplex PCR; TCRdb's copy has only in-frame clones and leaves some out. The sample records 70,000 to 80,000 clones, about 90% being singletons. The sample comprised blood. Every receptor here comes from a woman between 45 and 60 years old in good health.

V is TRBV9 and J is TRBJ2-1; 11 nucleotides align to TRBD2. V lost 0 bases, J lost 9 bases, and 5 bases stayed unmatched. In germline, CDR1 is SGDLS, CDR2 YYNGEE. This CDR3 spans 15 amino acids. The CDR3 coding sequence is TGTGCCAGCAGCGTAGATAGCGGGAGGGGCGGTGAGCAGTTCTTC. Its protein is CASSVDSGRGGEQFF.

The V call is TRBV4-1, the J call TRBJ2-2; weak D call: TRBD2 (5 bases). Germline V CDR1 and CDR2: MGHRA, YSYEKL. Trimming left V 6 bases short and J 2 bases short, with 10 bases between. The CDR3 length is 14 residues. The CDR3, as DNA: TGCGCCAGCAGACTAGAGGGTAACACCGGGGAGCTGTTTTTT. Translated, it gives CASRLEGNTGELFF.

The rearrangement uses TRBV28 and TRBJ1-1, with D uncertain. Deletions cut 5 bases from V and 4 bases from J, with 17 bases between. Germline V CDR1 and CDR2: MDHEN, SYDVKM. The CDR3 length is 15 residues. The DNA of the CDR3 is TGTGCCAGCAGTCTCCTCCGCACACGGTCCACTGAAGCTTTCTTT. Translating gives CASSLLRTRSTEAFF.

The chain links TRBV5-5 to TRBJ1-5; maybe TRBD1 (6 bases). V lost 5 bases to trimming and J lost 4 bases, with 10 bases between them. Germline CDR1 is SGHKS and CDR2 is YYEKEE (reference sequence). The CDR3 runs to 13 residues. CDR3 region: CASRGAGNQPQHF. CDR3 DNA: TGTGCCAGCAGGGGGGCGGGAAATCAGCCCCAGCATTTT. The entire variable domain, with the rest obtained from reference TRBV5-5 and TRBJ1-5, is as follows: DAGVTQSPTHLIKTRGQQVTLRCSPISGHKSVSWYQQVLGQGPQFIFQYYEKEERGRGNFPDRFSARQFPNYSSELNVNALLLGDSALYLCASRGAGNQPQHFGDGTRLSIL.

This clone showed up just once. The J gene is TRBJ2-2, the V gene TRBV18; 9 bases line up with TRBD2. This CDR3 contains 17 residues. Looked up from germline, CDR1 is KGHSH and CDR2 is LQKENI. After removal of 6 bases from V and 5 bases from J, the junction contained 13 bases not matched to a gene. The CDR3 protein is CASSHRGVAGATGELFF. The CDR3 nucleotides read TGTGCCAGCTCCCACCGTGGAGTAGCGGGAGCGACCGGGGAGCTGTTTTTT.

The rearrangement joins TRBV7-9 to TRBJ1-1, with D maybe TRBD1 (6 bases). The CDR3 sequence is 14 residues long. V lost 3 bases to trimming and J lost 4 bases, with 12 bases between them. The germline CDR1 and CDR2 sequences are SEHNR and FQNEAQ (reference sequence). CDR3 in amino acids: CASSFPGEATEAFF. CDR3 DNA sequence: TGTGCCAGCAGCTTTCCAGGGGAGGCCACTGAAGCTTTCTTT.

The V and J genes are TRBV27 and TRBJ2-1, with 7 positions matching TRBD2. The CDR3 loop spans 19 amino acids. J gave up 5 bases and V 3 bases, and 19 bases lay outside the gene matches. Germline lookup yields CDR1 MNHEY and CDR2 SMNVEV (reference sequence). The CDR3 spells CASSFRGSPWSQLDNEQFF. The CDR3 DNA reads as TGTGCCAGCAGTTTCCGCGGGAGCCCCTGGTCTCAGTTGGACAATGAGCAGTTCTTC.